This TCR beta chain was documented in a study of blood T cell repertoires in COVID-19. In germline, CDR1 is SGDLS, CDR2 YYNGEE. The CDR3 length is 15 residues. Trimming removed 2 bases at V and 5 bases at J, with 16 bases between. Individuals drawn from approximately 26 US areas were roughly 18 to 95 years old. Grouping used clinical history reported by participants in a survey and questionnaire. Two negative PCRs, clearance, or symptom resolution had been documented for recovered Cohort 3 donors. Data came from immunoSEQ multiplex PCR; TCRdb stores just in-frame clones and leaves some out. The data show about 230,000 clones, nearly 90% seen once. This clone has only one observation.

The sample was PBMCs or T cells enriched from blood (not recorded which). This receptor was obtained from a man aged 25-40 years who had recovered from COVID-19. This sequence joins TRBV9 and TRBJ1-2; D is undetermined. The CDR3 nucleotides read TGTGCCAGCAGCGTTATAATAGGTCGGACTTATGGCTACACCTTC. This translates into CASSVIIGRTYGYTF.